The count of the clone carrying this TCR beta chain is one. What it binds is not known. The PCR ran on 60 Vbeta and 13 Jbeta primers. Here immunoSEQ multiplex PCR was the method, and the copy in TCRdb shows in-frame clones only, minus some. The table lists some 98,000 clones, around 75% of them singletons. These data are taken from a study of cytomegalovirus exposure and HLA in healthy donors. General study points: Cytomegalovirus association was listed for roughly 160 TCR beta chains.

This CDR3 spans 15 amino acids. The V and J ends lost 0 bases and 4 bases respectively, with 12 bases between them. Germline V gives CDR1 GTSNPN, CDR2 SVGIG (reference sequence). Sample: PBMCs. This sequence was found in a man aged 18 to 30 in good health and CMV-seropositive. The chain couples TRBV30 to TRBJ1-4, with no clear D. In DNA, the CDR3 is TGTGCCTGGAGTGTACCGACGGGTAGTAATGAAAAACTGTTTTTT. This encodes CAWSVPTGSNEKLFF.